This passage covers 22 T cell receptor beta chains from one sample sequenced in a study of glioma-infiltrating T cells after dendritic cell vaccination. The time point denotes: after dendritic cell vaccination, including at tumor progression/relapse. Assay: immunoSEQ multiplex PCR; the TCRdb copy retains only in-frame clones and omits some. The data show tens of thousands of clones, roughly four fifths seen once. The material sequenced was blood, taken after dendritic cell vaccination. Receptors originate from a human donor with glioblastoma.

The rearrangement links TRBV5-6 to TRBJ1-1; 7 bases are shared with TRBD1. Per the germline V gene, CDR1 is SGHDT and CDR2 is YYEEEE. The CDR3 runs 16 residues. Losses at the gene ends were 1 base for V and 0 bases for J; bases not matched to a gene: 6. The CDR3 nucleotides are TGTGCCAGCAGCTTGTCGCGGACAGGTTTGAACACTGAAGCTTTCTTT. Encoded protein: CASSLSRTGLNTEAFF.

J is TRBJ1-4 and V is TRBV19, with 7 bases matching TRBD1. With V trimmed by 3 bases and J by 7 bases, 5 bases remained unmatched. Per the germline V gene, CDR1 is LNHDA and CDR2 is SQIVND (reference sequence). This CDR3 contains 14 residues. The CDR3 region has the DNA TGTGCCAGTAGTATGCGGGACAGTTCTGAAAAACTGTTTTTT. Residues: CASSMRDSSEKLFF.

V and J are TRBV2 and TRBJ1-2; D possibly corresponds to TRBD1 (5 bases). The CDR3 has 11 amino acids. Germline-derived CDR1 and CDR2 are SNHLY and FYNNEI. The V and J ends lost 7 bases and 5 bases respectively, with 8 bases between them. The CDR3 sequence: CASNRQYGYTF. DNA for the CDR3: TGTGCCAGCAACAGGCAGTATGGCTACACCTTC.

This chain links TRBV6-5 with TRBJ1-1; the D gene is possibly TRBD1 (5 bases). The germline V and J ends were trimmed by 7 bases and 1 base, with 13 bases remaining between them. CDR1 MNHEY and CDR2 SVGAGI come from the germline V gene. The CDR3 covers 14 residues. The CDR3 loop is CASISPRENTEAFF. CDR3 bases: TGTGCCAGCATCTCACCCAGGGAGAACACTGAAGCTTTCTTT.

This clone was picked up a small number of times. The genes are TRBV7-9 and TRBJ1-2, with a tentative D call TRBD1 (6 bases). With 5 bases removed from V and 8 bases from J, the gap between germline ends came to 15 bases. This CDR3 is built from 13 residues. Germline assignment: CDR1 SEHNR and CDR2 FQNEAQ (reference sequence). CDR3 DNA sequence: TGTGCCAGCAGCCTACAGGGTCTGCACGGCTACACCTTC. This encodes CASSLQGLHGYTF.

The rearrangement uses TRBV19 and TRBJ2-2; 8 bases are shared with TRBD2. The germline gives CDR1 LNHDA, CDR2 SQIVND (reference sequence). The V segment lost 6 bases and the J segment 7 bases; nucleotides outside the gene matches: 7. The CDR3 contains 14 residues. The CDR3 DNA is TGTGCCAGTAGACAGCGGGAGTTTGGCGGGGAGCTGTTTTTT. Amino acid sequence: CASRQREFGGELFF.

The V gene is TRBV21-1, the J gene TRBJ2-5; the D call of TRBD2 is as the table states it, not checked on the DNA. TRBV21-1 counts as a pseudogene. CDR3 size: 14 residues. The CDR3 DNA sequence: TGTGCCAGGACTAGCGCTCGTCATACGGAGACCCAGTACTTC. It specifies CARTSARHTETQYF.

In this sample, this clone turned up a few times. V is TRBV4-1 and J is TRBJ1-4; possibly TRBD1 for D (5 bases). V shed 3 bases and J shed 5 bases, with 28 bases lying between them. Per germline, CDR1 MGHRA and CDR2 YSYEKL. The length of the CDR3 is 20 residues. CDR3 nucleotide sequence: TGCGCCAGCAGCCAGGGGACCTCTTATCTAGGGGAGGGTGGGAATGAAAAACTGTTTTTT. Amino acid sequence: CASSQGTSYLGEGGNEKLFF.

This clone was observed a few times. The J gene is TRBJ2-2, the V gene TRBV29-1, with D perhaps matching TRBD2 (5 bases). The CDR3 sequence is 15 residues long. The germline V gene encodes CDR1 SQVTM and CDR2 ANQGSEA. The germline V and J ends were trimmed by 7 bases and 1 base, with 16 bases remaining between them. The CDR3 DNA follows: TGCAGCGCCAACCTCGGGGATCTGAACACCGGGGAGCTGTTTTTT. It is translated as CSANLGDLNTGELFF.

This chain links TRBV25-1 with TRBJ2-2; the match to TRBD2 covers 8 bases. After removal of 4 bases from V and 1 base from J, the junction contained 2 bases not matched to a gene. The CDR3 totals 15 residues. In germline, CDR1 is MGHDK, CDR2 SYGVNS. CDR3 nucleotides: TGTGCCAGCAGTGGGACTAGCCGGAACACCGGGGAGCTGTTTTTT. As protein: CASSGTSRNTGELFF.

The rearrangement joins TRBV6-5 to TRBJ1-2, with a weak D call TRBD1 (6 bases). The CDR3 is 12 residues long. V lost 6 bases and J lost 6, with 11 bases in between. The germline CDR1 and CDR2 sequences are MNHEY and SVGAGI. As DNA, the CDR3 is TGTGCCAGCAGCCAACACAGGGATGGCTACACCTTC. Its translation is CASSQHRDGYTF.

This rearrangement joins TRBV19 to TRBJ2-2; 10 bases map to TRBD1. Trimming at V came to 5 bases and at J to 5 bases, leaving 5 bases not matched to a gene. Germline CDR1 reads LNHDA; CDR2 reads SQIVND (reference sequence). This CDR3 is 15 amino acids long. Here the CDR3 DNA reads TGTGCCAGTAGTGTACCGGGACAGGGGACCGGGGAGCTGTTTTTT. Protein: CASSVPGQGTGELFF.

V usage is TRBV7-2 and J usage is TRBJ2-7; 10 bases map to TRBD2. Looked up from germline, CDR1 is SGHTA and CDR2 is FQGNSA. The length of the CDR3 is 16 residues. The junction had 7 bases not matched to a gene; V was cut back by 1 base and J by 4 bases. For the CDR3, the DNA is TGTGCCAGCAGCTTAGAGAGCGGGGGGGCCTTATACGAGCAGTACTTC. Translation gives CASSLESGGALYEQYF.

The chain has TRBV9 and TRBJ1-2; a possible D gene is TRBD1 (5 bases). V was shortened by 4 bases and J by 4 bases, with 17 bases between the two germline ends. Germline values: CDR1 SGDLS, CDR2 YYNGEE. The length of the CDR3 is 15 residues. Here the CDR3 DNA reads TGTGCCAGCAGCAAGGGAGGCGGGACGAGCTATGGCTACACCTTC. This encodes CASSKGGGTSYGYTF.

The chain uses TRBV6-6 and TRBJ1-6; tentative D call: TRBD1 (5 bases). Germline V CDR1 and CDR2: MNHNY, SVGAGI (reference sequence). The CDR3 has 12 amino acids. Trimming removed 6 bases at V and 8 bases at J, with 8 bases between. The CDR3 nucleotides read TGTGCCAGCAGCCCACAGGATTCACCCCTCCACTTT. It codes for CASSPQDSPLHF.

The V call is TRBV19, the J call TRBJ2-1; TRBD2 matches at 11 bases. The germline CDR1 and CDR2 sequences are LNHDA and SQIVND (reference sequence). The CDR3 runs 17 residues. The junction had 18 bases not matched to a gene; V was cut back by 8 bases and J by 9 bases. The chain's CDR3 is CASWPGGSGGAASEQFF. CDR3 DNA sequence: TGTGCCAGTTGGCCGGGGGGTAGCGGGGGGGCGGCCAGTGAGCAGTTCTTC. The full variable domain, in which reference TRBV19 and TRBJ2-1 provide the parts outside the CDR3, is DGGITQSPKYLFRKEGQNVTLSCEQNLNHDAMYWYRQDPGQGLRLIYYSQIVNDFQKGDIAEGYSVSREKKESFPLTVTSAQKNPTAFYLCASWPGGSGGAASEQFFGPGTRLTVL.

This clone was seen just once. The chain is built from TRBV9 and TRBJ2-2; the match to TRBD2 covers 10 bases. Germline lookup yields CDR1 SGDLS and CDR2 YYNGEE. V gave up 0 bases and J gave up 6 bases; unmatched junction bases: 5. The CDR3 has 16 amino acids. CDR3 amino acids: CASSVAQLAGAGELFF. CDR3 bases: TGTGCCAGCAGCGTAGCTCAGCTAGCGGGAGCCGGGGAGCTGTTTTTT.

A single count supports this clone. J is TRBJ2-7 and V is TRBV19; D unclear. The CDR3 is made up of 16 amino acids. Looked up from germline, CDR1 is LNHDA and CDR2 is SQIVND (reference sequence). Trimming removed 2 bases from V and 3 bases from J, with 17 bases in between. The CDR3, as DNA: TGTGCCAGTAGTATAAAAAGGCGGATCTTACTCTACGAGCAGTACGTC. Its protein product is CASSIKRRILLYEQYV.

In this sample, this clone turned up once. This rearrangement joins TRBV5-1 to TRBJ2-6; the D gene is possibly TRBD1 (6 bases). The CDR3 spans 17 residues. V lost 0 bases and J 0 bases, leaving 10 bases between the germline ends. CDR1 and CDR2 (germline): SGHRS, YFSETQ. Here the CDR3 DNA reads TGCGCCAGCAGCTTGGAGGGGGTCGGCTCTGGGGCCAACGTCCTGACTTTC. Protein product: CASSLEGVGSGANVLTF.

The J gene is TRBJ1-6, the V gene TRBV27; D remains unclear. The CDR3 consists of 16 residues. V was shortened by 4 bases and J by 0 bases, with 10 bases between the two germline ends. The germline CDR1 and CDR2 sequences are MNHEY and SMNVEV (reference sequence). CDR3 loop: CASSSEARSYNSPLHF. CDR3 coding DNA: TGTGCCAGCAGTTCCGAGGCCCGCTCCTATAATTCACCCCTCCACTTT.

The chain uses TRBV7-4 and TRBJ2-7; weak D call: TRBD2 (5 bases). Trimming pared 2 bases from V and 4 bases from J, leaving 30 bases between. The CDR3 is made up of 20 amino acids. Per the germline V gene, CDR1 is SGHVT and CDR2 is SQSDAQ. The CDR3 protein is CASSLRPGLSVPPPSYEQYV. The CDR3 nucleotides read TGTGCCAGCAGCTTACGCCCCGGACTTTCAGTCCCCCCACCTTCTTACGAGCAGTACGTC.

The chain joins TRBV2 to TRBJ1-2; TRBD1 is a possible D gene (5 bases). Germline-derived CDR1 and CDR2 are SNHLY and FYNNEI. This CDR3 has 18 amino acids. V was pared by 4 bases and J by 7 bases, with 28 bases between. The CDR3 DNA reads as TGTGCCAGCAGTGTCAGATCGAGTGGTCAGGGAAGGGTGGGTGGCTACACCTTC. Translating it yields CASSVRSSGQGRVGGYTF.